The clone carrying this T cell receptor beta chain was counted once. CDR1 and CDR2 (germline): SQVTM, ANQGSEA. J was trimmed by 9 bases and V by 6 bases; bases with no gene match: 18. The CDR3 runs to 16 residues. This record comes from a study of blood T cell repertoires in COVID-19. Sequencing was performed with immunoSEQ multiplex PCR; in TCRdb, only in-frame clones are kept and a portion is missing. The sample has hundreds of thousands of clones; around four fifths are singletons. The sequencing input was peripheral blood. The clonotype comes from a woman aged 45-65 years with active or convalescent COVID-19. The gene calls are TRBV29-1 and TRBJ2-5, with 11 positions matching TRBD2. The CDR3 DNA follows: TGCAGCGTAGCCGGGACTAGCGGCCAAAGTGGGGGAGCCCAGTACTTC. Translated, it gives CSVAGTSGQSGGAQYF.